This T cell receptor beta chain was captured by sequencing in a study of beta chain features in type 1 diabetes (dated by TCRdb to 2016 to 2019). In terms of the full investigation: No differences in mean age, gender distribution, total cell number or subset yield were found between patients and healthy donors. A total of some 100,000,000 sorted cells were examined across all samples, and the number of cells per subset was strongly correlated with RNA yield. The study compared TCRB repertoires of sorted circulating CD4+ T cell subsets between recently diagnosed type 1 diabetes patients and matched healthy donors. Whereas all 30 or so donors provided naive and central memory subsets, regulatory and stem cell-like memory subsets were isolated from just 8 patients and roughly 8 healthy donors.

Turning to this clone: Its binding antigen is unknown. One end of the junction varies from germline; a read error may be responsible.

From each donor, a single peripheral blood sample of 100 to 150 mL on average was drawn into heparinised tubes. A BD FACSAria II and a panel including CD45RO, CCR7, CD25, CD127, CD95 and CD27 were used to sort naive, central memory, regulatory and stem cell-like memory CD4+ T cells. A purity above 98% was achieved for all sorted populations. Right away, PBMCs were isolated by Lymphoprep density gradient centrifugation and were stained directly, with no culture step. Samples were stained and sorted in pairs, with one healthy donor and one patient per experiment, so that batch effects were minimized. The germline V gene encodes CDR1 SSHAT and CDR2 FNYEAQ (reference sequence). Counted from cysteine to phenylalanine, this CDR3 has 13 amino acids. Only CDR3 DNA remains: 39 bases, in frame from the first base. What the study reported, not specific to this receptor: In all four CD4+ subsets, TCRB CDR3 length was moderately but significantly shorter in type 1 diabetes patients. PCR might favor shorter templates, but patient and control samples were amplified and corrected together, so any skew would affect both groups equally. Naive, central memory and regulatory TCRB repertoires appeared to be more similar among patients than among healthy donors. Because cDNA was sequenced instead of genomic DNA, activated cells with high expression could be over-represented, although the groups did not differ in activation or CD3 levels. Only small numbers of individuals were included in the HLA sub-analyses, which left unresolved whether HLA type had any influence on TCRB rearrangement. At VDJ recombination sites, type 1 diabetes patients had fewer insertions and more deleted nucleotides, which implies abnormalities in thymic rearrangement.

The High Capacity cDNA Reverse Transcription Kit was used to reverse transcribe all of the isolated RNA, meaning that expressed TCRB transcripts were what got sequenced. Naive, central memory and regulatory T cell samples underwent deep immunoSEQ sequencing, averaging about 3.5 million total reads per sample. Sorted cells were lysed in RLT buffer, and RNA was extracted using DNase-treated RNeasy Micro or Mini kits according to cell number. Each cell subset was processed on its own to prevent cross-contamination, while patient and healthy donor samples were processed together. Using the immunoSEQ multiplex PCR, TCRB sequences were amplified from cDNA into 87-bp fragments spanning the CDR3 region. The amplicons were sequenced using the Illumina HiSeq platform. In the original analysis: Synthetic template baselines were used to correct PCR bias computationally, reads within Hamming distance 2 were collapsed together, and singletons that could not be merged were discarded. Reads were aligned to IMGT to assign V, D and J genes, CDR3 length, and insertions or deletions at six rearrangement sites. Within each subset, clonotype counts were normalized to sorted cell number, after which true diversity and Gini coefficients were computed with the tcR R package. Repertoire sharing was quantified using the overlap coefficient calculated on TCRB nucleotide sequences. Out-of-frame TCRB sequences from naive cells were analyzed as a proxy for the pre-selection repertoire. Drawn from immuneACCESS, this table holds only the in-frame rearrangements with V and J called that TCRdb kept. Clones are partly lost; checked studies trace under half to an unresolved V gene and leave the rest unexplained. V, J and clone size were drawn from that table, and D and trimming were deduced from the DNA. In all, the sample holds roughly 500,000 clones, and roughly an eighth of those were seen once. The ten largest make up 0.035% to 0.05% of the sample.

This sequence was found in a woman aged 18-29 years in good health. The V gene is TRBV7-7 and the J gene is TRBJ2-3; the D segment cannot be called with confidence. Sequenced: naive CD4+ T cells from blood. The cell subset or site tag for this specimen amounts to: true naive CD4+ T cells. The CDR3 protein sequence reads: CASSPELADTQYF. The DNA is TGTGCTAGCAGCCCGGAGCTTGCAGATACGCAGTATTTT.